The 20 T cell receptor beta chains presented below share a single source sample, sequenced in a study of shared clonotypes between healthy human individuals. Method: immunoSEQ multiplex PCR; TCRdb's copy keeps in-frame clones and lacks some. This sample carries approximately 500,000 clones, roughly 85% of them seen once, and the ten largest clones take about an eighth. Sequenced material: PBMCs. The receptors shown here come from a middle-aged woman in good health. Some clones in this sample may be carry-over from other donors' samples.

This clone came up a few times. This chain links TRBV18 with TRBJ1-1; the D gene is possibly TRBD1 (5 bases). Between the trimmed V and J ends, which lost 0 bases and 8 bases, there was a span of 13 bases. The V gene's germline CDR1 is KGHSH and CDR2 LQKENI. The CDR3 runs to 14 residues. CDR3 region: CASSPPSVGGEAFF. CDR3 sequence (DNA): TGTGCCAGCTCACCACCGAGCGTGGGGGGGGAAGCTTTCTTT.

Comment on this clone: Other DNA sequences in this sample translate to the same CDR3. The V and J genes are TRBV2 and TRBJ2-7; tentatively, D is TRBD2 (6 bases). The germline gives CDR1 SNHLY, CDR2 FYNNEI. This CDR3 contains 12 residues. Trimming pared 6 bases from V and 3 bases from J, leaving 9 bases between. The CDR3 DNA follows: TGTGCCAGCAGCCGGGAGAGCTACGAGCAGTACTTC. Translation gives CASSRESYEQYF.

The gene calls are TRBV28 and TRBJ2-5, with unresolved D. CDR1 and CDR2 from the germline V gene are MDHEN and SYDVKM. Trimming removed 4 bases from V and 4 bases from J, with 22 bases in between. This CDR3 contains 17 residues. CDR3 in DNA: TGTGCCAGCAGTTCCCTGACGGGCACCCAGGTGGGAGAGACCCAGTACTTC. As protein: CASSSLTGTQVGETQYF.

The CDR3 sequence is CASSQNGGSSTDTQYF. CDR3 bases: TGTGCCAGCAGCCAAAACGGCGGCTCTAGCACAGATACGCAGTATTTT. This chain uses TRBV7-2 with TRBJ2-3; D unclear. Per the germline V gene, CDR1 is SGHTA and CDR2 is FQGNSA. The V gene lost 5 bases and the J gene lost 0 bases, with 15 bases spanning the gap. CDR3 length: 16 amino acids.

As concerns this clone: One end of the junction is discordant with germline, which a read error may explain. The chain is built from TRBV6-6 and TRBJ2-1; 7 positions agree with TRBD1. Looked up from germline, CDR1 is MNHNY and CDR2 is SVGAGI (reference sequence). The CDR3 contains 12 residues. This CDR3 is CASSSSGQGVIF. The CDR3 nucleotides read TGTGCCAGCAGTTCGTCGGGGCAGGGGGTAATCTTC.

To note about this clone: Other DNA sequences of this sample code for an identical CDR3. The J gene is TRBJ2-5, the V gene TRBV30, with D uncertain. Trimming took off 0 bases at V and 2 bases at J, with 1 base between the two ends. Germline V gives CDR1 GTSNPN, CDR2 SVGIG (reference sequence). This CDR3 is built from 11 residues. In DNA, the CDR3 is TGTGCCTGGAGTGTACAAGAGACCCAGTACTTC. Amino acids: CAWSVQETQYF. The variable domain in full, with the rest retrieved from reference TRBV30 and TRBJ2-5, is SQTIHQWPATLVQPVGSPLSLECTVEGTSNPNLYWYRQAAGRGLQLLFYSVGIGQISSEVPQNLSASRPQDRQFILSSKKLLLSDSGFYLCAWSVQETQYFGPGTRLLVL.

This chain connects TRBV7-2 to TRBJ1-3; TRBD1 agrees at 10 bases. The CDR3 is 14 amino acids. Germline loops: CDR1 SGHTA, CDR2 FQGNSA. The trim removed 5 bases at V and 4 bases at J, leaving 2 bases unmatched. CDR3 in amino acids: CASSGTGAGNTIYF. The DNA for the CDR3 is TGTGCCAGCAGCGGGACAGGGGCCGGAAACACCATATATTTT. Combining the CDR3 with reference TRBV7-2 and TRBJ1-3 gives the whole variable domain GAGVSQSPSNKVTEKGKDVELRCDPISGHTALYWYRQSLGQGLEFLIYFQGNSAPDKSGLPSDRFSAERTGGSVSTLTIQRTQQEDSAVYLCASSGTGAGNTIYFGEGSWLTVV.

This chain connects TRBV28 to TRBJ2-1; no definite D call. Trimming took off 3 bases at V and 9 bases at J, with 15 bases between the two ends. Germline V gene lookup returns CDR1 MDHEN and CDR2 SYDVKM. The CDR3 is 14 amino acids. CDR3: CASSFHPGSGEQFF. CDR3 sequence (DNA): TGTGCCAGCAGTTTCCATCCAGGCTCTGGTGAGCAGTTCTTC.

The table lists this clone with a few counts. The chain is built from TRBV4-2 and TRBJ2-4, with TRBD2 identical over 10 bases. V was clipped by 1 base and J by 2 bases; unmatched bases: 5. There are 17 residues in the CDR3. CDR1 is LGHNA, CDR2 YNFKEQ, per germline. CDR3 DNA: TGTGCCAGCAGCCAAGTTTATAGCGGGAGGACCAAAAACATTCAGTACTTC. Residues: CASSQVYSGRTKNIQYF.

The V and J genes are TRBV25-1 and TRBJ1-2; weak D call: TRBD1 (5 bases). The CDR3 length is 16 residues. V dropped 1 base and J dropped 8 bases, with 20 bases sitting between them. The V gene's germline CDR1 is MGHDK and CDR2 SYGVNS. The CDR3 bases are TGTGCCAGCAGTGAATCCGGCCTAGGGGATGATCGGGGCTACACCTTC. Translating it yields CASSESGLGDDRGYTF.

This chain joins TRBV19 and TRBJ2-1; a weak D match, TRBD2 (6 bases). This CDR3 has 14 amino acids. Trimming removed 6 bases from V and 4 bases from J, with 13 bases in between. Looked up from germline, CDR1 is LNHDA and CDR2 is SQIVND (reference sequence). This CDR3 is CASRSGVGYNEQFF. In DNA form, the CDR3 reads TGTGCCAGTAGATCGGGAGTTGGATACAATGAGCAGTTCTTC.

With regard to this clone: A far larger clone differs by one base, so this is likely a read error. The V call is TRBV28, the J call TRBJ1-2; the D is unclear. Germline V gene data show CDR1 as MDHEN and CDR2 as SYDVKM. This CDR3 comprises 12 residues. V was clipped by 3 bases and J by 6 bases, with 8 bases between them. The CDR3 spells CASSFHFDGYTF. The CDR3, as DNA: TGTGCCAGCAGTTTTCATTTCGATGGCTACACCTTC.

This clone came up once. The V gene is TRBV4-2, the J gene TRBJ1-6; D call uncertain. Germline assignment: CDR1 LGHNA and CDR2 YNFKEQ. The CDR3 is made up of 16 amino acids. V was shortened by 1 base and J by 1 base, with 8 bases between the two germline ends. The CDR3 protein is CASSQARASYNSPLHF. The CDR3 DNA follows: TGTGCCAGCAGCCAAGCCCGGGCATCCTATAATTCACCCCTCCACTTT.

The chain joins TRBV28 to TRBJ2-7, with 7 bases matching TRBD2. Germline values: CDR1 MDHEN, CDR2 SYDVKM. After removal of 2 bases from V and 4 bases from J, the junction contained 8 bases not matched to a gene. The CDR3 is made up of 15 amino acids. The CDR3: CASSLLPGTTYEQYF. DNA for the CDR3: TGTGCCAGCAGTTTACTTCCGGGGACTACTTACGAGCAGTACTTC.

The chain has TRBV28 and TRBJ2-7, with 10 bases lining up with TRBD2. The V segment lost 2 bases and the J segment 7 bases; nucleotides outside the gene matches: 8. CDR1 and CDR2 from the germline V gene are MDHEN and SYDVKM. This CDR3 has 15 residues. The CDR3 protein is CASSLQSGRAREQYF. The CDR3 DNA sequence: TGTGCCAGCAGTTTACAGAGCGGGAGGGCCCGGGAGCAGTACTTC.

This chain uses TRBV7-2 with TRBJ2-7; 11 bases align to TRBD2. The CDR3 contains 15 residues. Germline V gives CDR1 SGHTA, CDR2 FQGNSA. With V trimmed by 2 bases and J by 4 bases, 4 bases remained unmatched. DNA for the CDR3: TGTGCCAGCAGCTTACCCACTAGCGGGAGATACGAGCAGTACTTC. Translation gives CASSLPTSGRYEQYF.

The chain combines TRBV11-1 with TRBJ1-5; D call uncertain. The germline V gene has CDR1 SGHAT and CDR2 FQDESV (reference sequence). V dropped 6 bases and J dropped 7 bases, with 4 bases sitting between them. The CDR3 consists of 10 residues. The CDR3 loop reads CASRGQPQHF. Here the CDR3 DNA reads TGTGCCAGCAGGGGGCAGCCCCAGCATTTT.

The chain joins TRBV5-4 to TRBJ2-4; 8 nucleotides align to TRBD2. The CDR3 runs to 15 residues. Germline-derived CDR1 and CDR2 are SGHNT and YYREEE (reference sequence). V lost 0 bases to trimming and J lost 3 bases; unmatched junction nucleotides: 2. In DNA form, the CDR3 reads TGTGCCAGCAGCTTGGCCACTAGCGGCAAAAACATTCAGTACTTC. It is translated as CASSLATSGKNIQYF.

The J gene is TRBJ1-1, the V gene TRBV7-2; TRBD1 matches at 8 bases. This CDR3 is 16 amino acids long. The junction had 8 bases not matched to a gene; V was cut back by 1 base and J by 4 bases. From germline, CDR1 is SGHTA and CDR2 FQGNSA. The CDR3 DNA reads TGTGCCAGCAGCTTAGATGGGCGGCAGGGGGCCACTGAAGCTTTCTTT. Translation: CASSLDGRQGATEAFF.

The chain recombines TRBV7-2 with TRBJ2-1, with 11 positions matching TRBD2. V shed 5 bases and J 1 base; nucleotides not matched to a gene: 4. The CDR3 is made up of 16 amino acids. Germline CDR1 SGHTA, CDR2 FQGNSA. CDR3 DNA: TGTGCCAGCAGCCCCACTAGCGGGGGATCCTACAATGAGCAGTTCTTC. The encoded protein is CASSPTSGGSYNEQFF.